The next 13 T cell receptor beta chains were all read from a single sample in a study of cytomegalovirus exposure and HLA in healthy donors (TCRdb year 2017). The method behind the library was the immunoSEQ multiplex PCR assay. For the multiplex PCR, a mixture combining 60 forward primers for TCR Vbeta segments and 13 reverse primers for TCR Jbeta segments was used. In its TCRdb copy, this immuneACCESS table keeps in-frame sequences only and misses some clones. Where compared with another copy, unresolved V genes explain less than half of these, and the others have no known cause. Counted in this sample were approximately 90,000 clones; approximately 7.7% of them appeared once. Roughly 2% of the sample is held by the ten biggest clonotypes. Specimen: PBMCs. All receptors come from a middle-aged man in good health and CMV-seronegative.

This clone has only a few counts. This chain connects TRBV27 to TRBJ2-7; the match to TRBD2 covers 7 bases. In germline, CDR1 is MNHEY, CDR2 SMNVEV (reference sequence). V gave up 2 bases and J gave up 3 bases; unmatched junction bases: 4. The CDR3 totals 14 residues. In nucleotides, the CDR3 is TGTGCCAGCAGTTTAGAAGCGGGGTACTACGAGCAGTACTTC. It translates to CASSLEAGYYEQYF.

The V call is TRBV7-9, the J call TRBJ2-7; D ambiguous. The V and J ends lost 5 bases and 7 bases respectively, with 12 bases between them. CDR3 size: 12 residues. The germline V gene encodes CDR1 SEHNR and CDR2 FQNEAQ (reference sequence). In DNA form, the CDR3 reads TGTGCCAGCAGCAATCCTACTTTGGAGCAGTACTTC. It specifies CASSNPTLEQYF.

This clone was seen more than once but under ten times. The CDR3 DNA reads TGTGCCAGCAGTAGGGACAGGTCGATCACCGGGGAGCTGTTTTTT. Amino acids: CASSRDRSITGELFF. The rearrangement uses TRBV6-1 and TRBJ2-2; 8 nucleotides agree with TRBD1. Germline CDR1 is MNHNS and CDR2 is SASEGT. The CDR3 is 15 residues long. Trimming cost V 5 bases and J 4 bases; bases outside gene matches: 6.

The V gene is TRBV28, the J gene TRBJ1-5; weak D call: TRBD1 (6 bases). Germline V gene data show CDR1 as MDHEN and CDR2 as SYDVKM. V was cut by 0 bases and J by 1 base, with 7 bases left in between. The CDR3 covers 15 residues. DNA for the CDR3: TGTGCCAGCAGTTTATGGCAGGGGAGCAATCAGCCCCAGCATTTT. It specifies CASSLWQGSNQPQHF.

In DNA form, the CDR3 reads TGTGCCAGCAGTGAAGTTACAGGCGGTAACTATGGCTACACCTTC. Translated: CASSEVTGGNYGYTF. This chain connects TRBV6-1 to TRBJ1-2; tentatively, D is TRBD1 (5 bases). This CDR3 is 15 amino acids long. The V end was cut by 1 base, the J end by 1 base, with 10 bases between. Germline V gene data show CDR1 as MNHNS and CDR2 as SASEGT.

The table lists this clone with a few counts. This sequence joins TRBV6-6 and TRBJ2-6; D ambiguous. The CDR3 covers 14 residues. Trimming removed 8 bases at V and 0 bases at J, with 8 bases between. Looked up from germline, CDR1 is MNHNY and CDR2 is SVGAGI (reference sequence). CDR3 loop: CASEVLSGANVLTF. CDR3 bases: TGTGCCAGCGAAGTACTCTCTGGGGCCAACGTCCTGACTTTC.

This clone has just a few counts. The chain carries TRBV5-1 and TRBJ2-1; 14 bases are a match to TRBD2. V trimming: 4 bases; J trimming: 4 bases; junction bases outside the gene matches: 7. CDR1 is SGHRS, CDR2 YFSETQ, per germline. The CDR3 loop spans 17 amino acids. CDR3 bases: TGCGCCAGCAGCCCACAGACTAGCGGGGGGGATTACAATGAGCAGTTCTTC. It yields the protein CASSPQTSGGDYNEQFF. The variable domain in full, completed from reference TRBV5-1 and TRBJ2-1, reads KAGVTQTPRYLIKTRGQQVTLSCSPISGHRSVSWYQQTPGQGLQFLFEYFSETQRNKGNFPGRFSGRQFSNSRSEMNVSTLELGDSALYLCASSPQTSGGDYNEQFFGPGTRLTVL.

The V call is TRBV5-1, the J call TRBJ1-6, with 7 bases identical to TRBD1. The CDR3 contains 15 residues. CDR1 is SGHRS, CDR2 YFSETQ, per germline. Trimming cost V 4 bases and J 7 bases; bases outside gene matches: 8. The DNA for the CDR3 is TGCGCCAGCAGCGACACGAACAGGGGAAATTCACCCCTCCACTTT. This encodes CASSDTNRGNSPLHF. Supplemented by reference TRBV5-1 and TRBJ1-6, the full variable domain reads KAGVTQTPRYLIKTRGQQVTLSCSPISGHRSVSWYQQTPGQGLQFLFEYFSETQRNKGNFPGRFSGRQFSNSRSEMNVSTLELGDSALYLCASSDTNRGNSPLHFGNGTRLTVT.

This clone has more than one count but fewer than ten. V usage is TRBV16 and J usage is TRBJ1-1; no firm D call. The CDR3 totals 13 residues. Between the trimmed V and J ends, which lost 4 bases and 0 bases, there was a span of 6 bases. In germline, CDR1 is KGHSY, CDR2 FQNENV. For the CDR3, the DNA is TGTGCCAGCAGCCGAACGGTGAACACTGAAGCTTTCTTT. Translated: CASSRTVNTEAFF. The whole variable domain, remainder taken from reference TRBV16 and TRBJ1-1, is GEEVAQTPKHLVRGEGQKAKLYCAPIKGHSYVFWYQQVLKNEFKFLISFQNENVFDETGMPKERFSAKCLPNSPCSLEIQATKLEDSAVYFCASSRTVNTEAFFGQGTRLTVV.

The table lists this clone with a few counts. The V and J genes are TRBV19 and TRBJ2-2; 7 positions match TRBD1. The CDR3 is 17 residues long. CDR1 and CDR2 (germline): LNHDA, SQIVND (reference sequence). With V trimmed by 5 bases and J by 2 bases, 11 bases remained unmatched. As DNA, the CDR3 is TGTGCCAGTAGTCCGCAGACAGGGACAGAAAACACCGGGGAGCTGTTTTTT. This codes for CASSPQTGTENTGELFF.

This clone was seen more than once but under ten times. The chain links TRBV10-3 to TRBJ1-5; 7 bases line up with TRBD1. Germline V lookup: CDR1 ENHRY, CDR2 SYGVKD. This CDR3 has 16 amino acids. J lost 4 bases, V lost 2 bases, and 8 bases had no gene match. CDR3 in DNA: TGTGCCATCAGTGAGGACCGCAGGGGGTTAAATCAGCCCCAGCATTTT. Translation gives CAISEDRRGLNQPQHF.

This clone was seen more than once but under ten times. The rearrangement uses TRBV7-3 and TRBJ2-1; 13 bases agree with TRBD2. The CDR3 totals 16 residues. From germline, CDR1 is SGHTA and CDR2 FQGTGA. V dropped 5 bases and J dropped 2; count of bases not matched to a gene: 3. The CDR3 is CASSATSGRAYNEQFF. CDR3 in DNA: TGTGCCAGCAGCGCCACTAGCGGGAGGGCCTACAATGAGCAGTTCTTC.

This chain connects TRBV20-1 to TRBJ2-3; a weak D match, TRBD2 (7 bases). The V end was cut by 4 bases, the J end by 9 bases, with 11 bases between. The germline V gene encodes CDR1 DFQATT and CDR2 SNEGSKA (reference sequence). The CDR3 contains 11 residues. The CDR3 DNA follows: TGCAGTGCTAAGGGGGGGGCAACGCAGTATTTT. Protein: CSAKGGATQYF.